The present T cell receptor (beta chain) was sequenced within a study of molecular identifiers for immune sequencing clone quantification. Study-level findings and limits: Highly expanded clones may be undercounted when identical TCR molecules share barcodes. The study found clones above 20 RNA copies held over 98% of effector molecules and under 1% in naive cells.

Bulk TCR libraries used previously described methods and listed TCR primers. TCRdb processed the PCR reads anew with MiXCR; each CDR3 protein has one entry. The data show 35,000 to 45,000 distinct CDR3 sequences, about 20% seen once. Germline CDR1 and CDR2: LGHNA and YSLEER. With V trimmed by 3 bases and J by 6 bases, 8 bases remained unmatched. The CDR3 contains 16 residues. Libraries of naive CD8 cells were prepared from around 20,000 to 990,000 sorted cells using 10%, 30% or 50% RNA. In this sample, this clonotype turned up many times. Antigen specificity is unknown. V and J are TRBV4-3 and TRBJ2-1; 10 bases are a match to TRBD2. This TCR was recovered from a human donor in good health. Some libraries in this study had Jurkat cell RNA spiked in. The sample was naive CD8+ T cells from blood, with Jurkat cell RNA spiked in. Subset reported: FACS-sorted CD8+CD4-CCR7+CD45RA+ naive T cells. Here the CDR3 reads CASSQGSGRAFNEQFF. In DNA form, the CDR3 reads TGCGCCAGCAGCCAGGGGAGCGGGAGGGCCTTCAATGAGCAGTTCTTC.